Listed below are T cell receptor beta chains from one sample, sequenced in a study of blood T cell repertoires in COVID-19. The table came from immunoSEQ multiplex PCR; TCRdb's copy has only in-frame clones and leaves some out. The sample has 200,000 to 300,000 clones; around 86% are singletons. Material for sequencing was peripheral blood. These receptors were collected from a woman aged 60-75 years with COVID-19, enrolled during active disease. Each CDR3 is given with its conserved first and last residue. The D gene is left open where the match is weak. Not every row has a clone size; where given, it reads once, few, many or a size class.

length	size	D	V	J	CDR3	DNA
15	.	.	TRBV5-1	TRBJ2-2	CASSLRQGFTGELFF	TGCGCCAGCAGCTTGCGTCAGGGCTTTACCGGGGAGCTGTTTTTT
16	.	TRBD1	TRBV7-3	TRBJ2-2	CASRSPGTANTGELFF	TGTGCCAGCCGCTCGCCCGGGACAGCGAACACCGGGGAGCTGTTTTTT
14	.	TRBD2	TRBV5-1	TRBJ2-7	CASSLDGLAGEQYF	TGCGCCAGCAGCTTGGATGGACTAGCGGGAGAGCAGTACTTC
15	.	.	TRBV4-1	TRBJ2-1	CASSQDQGGGLPCFF	TGCGCCAGCAGCCAAGATCAGGGCGGTGGTCTACCCTGCTTCTTC
14	.	TRBD1	TRBV19	TRBJ1-1	CASSIDRGTTEAFF	TGTGCCAGTAGTATAGACAGGGGGACGACTGAAGCTTTCTTT
13	.	.	TRBV3-1/TRBV3-2	TRBJ2-3	CASSQSQIDTQYF	TGTGCCAGCAGCCAAAGCCAAATTGATACGCAGTATTTT
14	.	TRBD1	TRBV27	TRBJ2-7	CASSPKRTGREQYF	TGTGCCAGCAGTCCGAAACGGACAGGGCGCGAGCAGTACTTC
14	.	TRBD1	TRBV30	TRBJ1-5	CAWSGQGGNQPQHF	TGTGCCTGGAGTGGACAGGGGGGCAATCAGCCCCAGCATTTT
12	.	.	TRBV6-6	TRBJ1-5	CASTQTGQPQHF	TGTGCCAGCACCCAGACGGGTCAGCCCCAGCATTTT
15	once	TRBD2	TRBV5-1	TRBJ2-7	CASSLLAGGPYEQYF	TGCGCCAGCAGCTTGTTGGCGGGAGGGCCCTACGAGCAGTACTTC
14	.	TRBD1	TRBV30	TRBJ1-4	CAWSPPGTGPKLFF	TGTGCCTGGAGTCCCCCCGGGACAGGGCCTAAACTGTTTTTT
14	.	.	TRBV5-1	TRBJ2-2	CASSRAGNAGELFF	TGCGCCAGCAGCCGGGCCGGGAACGCCGGGGAGCTGTTTTTT
15	.	TRBD1	TRBV11-2	TRBJ2-2	CASSLTGRDTGELFF	TGTGCCAGCAGCTTGACAGGGCGGGACACCGGGGAGCTGTTTTTT
14	.	.	TRBV6-5	TRBJ1-1	CASSPQGSGTEAFF	TGTGCCAGCAGTCCCCAGGGGAGTGGAACTGAAGCTTTCTTT
14	.	TRBD1	TRBV28	TRBJ1-2	CASSTPGQVGGYTF	TGTGCCAGCAGTACCCCGGGACAGGTGGGGGGCTACACCTTC
14	.	.	TRBV19	TRBJ2-7	CASSPAQTGYEQYF	TGTGCCAGTAGTCCCGCTCAGACCGGGTACGAGCAGTACTTC
18	.	.	TRBV4-1	TRBJ1-2	CASSQAREGRAANYGYTF	TGCGCCAGCAGCCAAGCTCGGGAGGGCAGGGCAGCTAACTATGGCTACACCTTC
16	.	TRBD2	TRBV5-4	TRBJ2-2	CASSGPGLADTGELFF	TGTGCCAGCAGCGGGCCGGGACTAGCGGACACCGGGGAGCTGTTTTTT
14	.	TRBD1	TRBV6-5	TRBJ1-2	CASRTTGASYGYTF	TGTGCCAGCAGGACTACAGGGGCTTCCTATGGCTACACCTTC
15	.	.	TRBV6-4	TRBJ2-6	CASSDSSSGANVLTF	TGTGCCAGCAGTGATAGCAGCTCTGGGGCCAACGTCCTGACTTTC
16	.	.	TRBV27	TRBJ2-2	CASSPLGGGYTGELFF	TGTGCCAGCAGCCCTCTAGGGGGTGGGTACACCGGGGAGCTGTTTTTT
14	.	.	TRBV7-3	TRBJ1-2	CASSASPGGGGYTF	TGTGCCAGCAGCGCAAGCCCGGGGGGAGGTGGCTACACCTTC
14	.	TRBD1	TRBV28	TRBJ2-1	CASSGLNRGNEQFF	TGTGCCAGCAGTGGATTAAACAGGGGCAATGAGCAGTTCTTC
14	.	.	TRBV19	TRBJ1-5	CASSPGSLYQPQHF	TGTGCCAGTAGTCCCGGTTCGTTATATCAGCCCCAGCATTTT
16	.	TRBD2	TRBV5-4	TRBJ2-1	CASSLGSGTTYNEQFF	TGTGCCAGCAGCTTGGGTAGCGGGACTACCTACAATGAGCAGTTCTTC
12	once	.	TRBV11-1	TRBJ1-2	CASSLQGIGYTF	TGTGCCAGCAGCTTACAGGGTATTGGCTACACCTTC
15	.	TRBD1	TRBV24-1	TRBJ2-7	CATSGAAGTVYEQYF	TGTGCCACCAGTGGGGCCGCCGGGACAGTCTACGAGCAGTACTTC
14	once	.	TRBV5-8	TRBJ1-3	CASSLAGYGNTIYF	TGTGCCAGCAGCTTGGCGGGATATGGAAACACCATATATTTT
12	few	.	TRBV5-1	TRBJ1-2	CASRDGDYGYTF	TGCGCCAGCAGGGACGGGGACTATGGCTACACCTTC
14	.	.	TRBV6-5	TRBJ1-1	CASSPNFVRAEAFF	TGTGCCAGCAGCCCCAACTTCGTGAGGGCCGAAGCTTTCTTT
16	.	TRBD2	TRBV2	TRBJ2-2	CASQRRGGRGSGELFF	TGTGCCAGCCAAAGAAGGGGCGGGAGGGGGAGCGGGGAGCTGTTTTTT